The 30 T cell receptor beta chains given below trace back to one sample, sequenced in a study of shared clonotypes between healthy human individuals. The method was immunoSEQ multiplex PCR; TCRdb's version includes in-frame clones alone and lacks a portion of them. Counted here are 740,000 or so clones, less than 80% occurring once; the ten biggest clones make up around 2%. Material: memory CD4+ T cells sorted from blood. Subset in this sample: CD45RA-negative fraction. The receptors originated from a woman aged 25-40 years in good health.

The J gene is TRBJ1-1, the V gene TRBV10-3, with a weak D call TRBD1 (6 bases). The germline V gene has CDR1 ENHRY and CDR2 SYGVKD. The length of the CDR3 is 14 residues. Trimming removed 6 bases at V and 1 base at J, with 12 bases between. CDR3 sequence: CAISTGFGNTEAFF. CDR3 bases: TGTGCCATCAGCACAGGGTTTGGGAACACTGAAGCTTTCTTT.

The genes are TRBV19 and TRBJ1-3; D gene ambiguous. Germline lookup yields CDR1 LNHDA and CDR2 SQIVND (reference sequence). This CDR3 has 14 residues. Trimming took 4 bases from V and 6 from J, leaving 13 bases between them. In DNA, the CDR3 is TGTGCCAGTAGTAGTGGTGCAGGCATAAACACCATATATTTT. Residues: CASSSGAGINTIYF.

The V gene is TRBV11-3, the J gene TRBJ2-5, with D possibly matching TRBD2 (6 bases). V lost 4 bases to trimming and J lost 4 bases, with 16 bases between them. This CDR3 contains 15 residues. Germline lookup yields CDR1 SGHNT and CDR2 YENEEA. The DNA for the CDR3 is TGTGCCAGCAGCTCAAACGGGGGAAACCTAGAGACCCAGTACTTC. Translation: CASSSNGGNLETQYF.

Note on this clone: The junction differs from germline at one of its ends, possibly a read error. The chain uses TRBV7-9 and TRBJ2-1; 7 nucleotides line up with TRBD2. The CDR3 contains 13 residues. CDR1 and CDR2 from the germline V gene are SEHNR and FQNEAQ (reference sequence). The CDR3 DNA sequence: TGTGCCAGCAGCCGAGGGACTAACAAAGAGCAGTTCTTC. The encoded protein is CASSRGTNKEQFF.

This rearrangement joins TRBV7-9 to TRBJ1-1; the D gene is possibly TRBD1 (6 bases). CDR1 is SEHNR and CDR2 is FQNEAQ in the germline V gene (reference sequence). V was cut by 3 bases and J by 1 base, with 12 bases left in between. This CDR3 has 15 residues. CDR3 protein: CASSFGQIPNTEAFF. In DNA, the CDR3 is TGTGCCAGCAGCTTCGGACAGATACCGAACACTGAAGCTTTCTTT.

Only a few counts were recorded for this clone. V is TRBV9 and J is TRBJ2-7; tentatively, D is TRBD2 (6 bases). The V gene lost 0 bases and the J gene lost 7 bases, with 14 bases spanning the gap. The CDR3 runs to 14 residues. CDR1 is SGDLS, CDR2 YYNGEE, per germline. The chain's CDR3 is CASSVEAPSGEQYF. The DNA for the CDR3 is TGTGCCAGCAGCGTAGAAGCCCCCAGCGGGGAGCAGTACTTC. Full variable domain (outside the CDR3, taken from reference TRBV9 and TRBJ2-7): DSGVTQTPKHLITATGQRVTLRCSPRSGDLSVYWYQQSLDQGLQFLIQYYNGEERAKGNILERFSAQQFPDLHSELNLSSLELGDSALYFCASSVEAPSGEQYFGPGTRLTVT.

The rearrangement joins TRBV6-1 to TRBJ2-7, with unresolved D. Trimming left V 2 bases short and J 2 bases short, with 10 bases between. CDR3 size: 14 residues. Germline V lookup: CDR1 MNHNS, CDR2 SASEGT. This chain's CDR3 is CASSEPASAYEQYF. The CDR3 DNA follows: TGTGCCAGCAGTGAACCCGCGAGTGCCTACGAGCAGTACTTC.

The chain couples TRBV27 to TRBJ2-7; 12 positions match TRBD2. The length of the CDR3 is 16 residues. Germline CDR1 reads MNHEY; CDR2 reads SMNVEV (reference sequence). V lost 3 bases and J lost 2; bases outside the gene matches: 5. CDR3 residues: CASSFRASGRAYEQYF. CDR3 bases: TGTGCCAGCAGTTTTAGGGCTAGCGGGAGGGCCTACGAGCAGTACTTC.

A word on this clone: The sample has other DNA sequences that encode this CDR3 too. The V call is TRBV30, the J call TRBJ2-7; D gene uncertain. The CDR3 totals 11 residues. Germline V gene data show CDR1 as GTSNPN and CDR2 as SVGIG (reference sequence). V shed 1 base and J shed 6 bases, with 7 bases lying between them. The CDR3, as DNA: TGTGCCTGGAGTGGGGGAAGCGAGCAGTACTTC. This sequence encodes CAWSGGSEQYF.

The chain joins TRBV5-1 to TRBJ1-2; D gene unclear. Germline V CDR1 and CDR2: SGHRS, YFSETQ. The CDR3 has 13 residues. V gave up 4 bases and J gave up 8 bases, with 15 bases separating them. CDR3 sequence (DNA): TGCGCCAGCAGCCCCGGGCCGTCGATGGGCTACACCTTC. It yields the protein CASSPGPSMGYTF. The full variable domain, with the rest looked up from reference TRBV5-1 and TRBJ1-2, is KAGVTQTPRYLIKTRGQQVTLSCSPISGHRSVSWYQQTPGQGLQFLFEYFSETQRNKGNFPGRFSGRQFSNSRSEMNVSTLELGDSALYLCASSPGPSMGYTFGSGTRLTVV.

In this sample, this clone turned up many times. For the CDR3, the DNA is TGCGCCAGCAGCTTGGATGGTCAGGCAGGGGAAGGGAAAATGGCTTTCTTT. Amino acid sequence: CASSLDGQAGEGKMAFF. V is TRBV5-1 and J is TRBJ1-1, with a possible D match to TRBD1 (6 bases). The CDR3 has 17 residues. Germline CDR1 SGHRS, CDR2 YFSETQ. V was shortened by 0 bases and J by 11 bases, with 26 bases between the two germline ends.

This clone was counted a single time. CDR3 loop: CASRRGGSTDTQYF. The CDR3 DNA sequence: TGCGCCAGCAGGAGGGGGGGGAGCACAGATACGCAGTATTTT. This chain links TRBV10-2 with TRBJ2-3; maybe TRBD2 (7 bases). The CDR3 extends over 14 amino acids. CDR1 and CDR2 from the germline V gene are WSHSY and SAAADI. Trimming cost V 6 bases and J 0 bases, with 10 bases left between them.

V gene TRBV10-3 combines with J gene TRBJ2-5; D gene uncertain. Trimming took off 10 bases at V and 6 bases at J, with 12 bases between the two ends. This CDR3 comprises 11 residues. Germline-derived CDR1 and CDR2 are ENHRY and SYGVKD. CDR3: CASRQHKTQYF. The DNA of the CDR3 is TGTGCCAGCAGACAACATAAGACCCAGTACTTC.

A remark on this clone: Other DNA sequences within the sample encode an identical CDR3. The chain uses TRBV5-1 and TRBJ2-1; D call uncertain. V gave up 0 bases and J gave up 4 bases, with 11 bases separating them. This CDR3 spans 15 amino acids. CDR1 and CDR2 (germline): SGHRS, YFSETQ. The CDR3 region is CASSLDTPGYNEQFF. The CDR3 nucleotides are TGCGCCAGCAGCTTGGACACCCCCGGGTACAATGAGCAGTTCTTC.

The CDR3 spells CASSGEAEKLFF. Here the CDR3 DNA reads TGTGCCAGCAGCGGTGAGGCCGAAAAACTGTTTTTT. The V gene is TRBV7-9, the J gene TRBJ1-4; D unresolved. This CDR3 is built from 12 residues. Trimming shortened V by 5 bases and J by 8 bases, and 9 bases separated the two germline ends. Germline V gene data show CDR1 as SEHNR and CDR2 as FQNEAQ (reference sequence). The whole variable domain, remainder taken from reference TRBV7-9 and TRBJ1-4, is DTGVSQNPRHKITKRGQNVTFRCDPISEHNRLYWYRQTLGQGPEFLTYFQNEAQLEKSRLLSDRFSAERPKGSFSTLEIQRTEQGDSAMYLCASSGEAEKLFFGSGTQLSVL.

This clone was found a few times. Other DNA sequences in this specimen translate into the identical CDR3. V and J are TRBV11-2 and TRBJ1-1; TRBD1 is a possible D gene (6 bases). Trimming took 3 bases from V and 0 from J, leaving 8 bases between them. The germline V gene encodes CDR1 SGHAT and CDR2 FQNNGV. The CDR3 length is 14 residues. The chain's CDR3 is CASSLAGVNTEAFF. The CDR3, as DNA: TGTGCCAGCAGCTTGGCAGGGGTGAACACTGAAGCTTTCTTT. The full variable domain, with the rest looked up from reference TRBV11-2 and TRBJ1-1, is EAGVAQSPRYKIIEKRQSVAFWCNPISGHATLYWYQQILGQGPKLLIQFQNNGVVDDSQLPKDRFSAERLKGVDSTLKIQPAKLEDSAVYLCASSLAGVNTEAFFGQGTRLTVV.

The chain uses TRBV29-1 and TRBJ1-2, with TRBD1 identical over 7 bases. Trimming cost V 6 bases and J 2 bases; bases outside gene matches: 3. CDR1 SQVTM and CDR2 ANQGSEA come from the germline V gene. The CDR3 is 12 residues long. DNA for the CDR3: TGCAGCGTCCGGGACAGAAACTATGGCTACACCTTC. Translated, it gives CSVRDRNYGYTF. The whole variable domain, remainder taken from reference TRBV29-1 and TRBJ1-2, is SAVISQKPSRDICQRGTSLTIQCQVDSQVTMMFWYRQQPGQSLTLIATANQGSEATYESGFVIDKFPISRPNLTFSTLTVSNMSPEDSSIYLCSVRDRNYGYTFGSGTRLTVV.

This clone was seen only a few times. Other nucleotide sequences in the sample specify the same CDR3. The chain links TRBV5-1 to TRBJ1-1; D remains unclear. V lost 0 bases and J lost 0, with 6 bases in between. The CDR3 runs to 14 residues. The germline V gene encodes CDR1 SGHRS and CDR2 YFSETQ. For the CDR3, the DNA is TGCGCCAGCAGCTTGGACAGAATGAACACTGAAGCTTTCTTT. This encodes CASSLDRMNTEAFF. Together with reference TRBV5-1 and TRBJ1-1, the CDR3 gives the full variable domain: KAGVTQTPRYLIKTRGQQVTLSCSPISGHRSVSWYQQTPGQGLQFLFEYFSETQRNKGNFPGRFSGRQFSNSRSEMNVSTLELGDSALYLCASSLDRMNTEAFFGQGTRLTVV.

The gene calls are TRBV5-4 and TRBJ2-7, with 8 bases matching TRBD2. Germline V gene data show CDR1 as SGHNT and CDR2 as YYREEE (reference sequence). V was pared by 1 base and J by 2 bases, with 8 bases of the junction left unmatched. The CDR3 has 16 residues. This CDR3 is CASSLPGGAGAYEQYF. Here the CDR3 DNA reads TGTGCCAGCAGCTTGCCCGGGGGGGCAGGGGCCTACGAGCAGTACTTC.

Concerning this clone: The same CDR3 arises from other DNA sequences in this sample as well. This sequence joins TRBV27 and TRBJ2-5, with 8 bases that match TRBD2. The CDR3 sequence is 13 residues long. J lost 5 bases, V lost 2 bases, and 1 base had no gene match. CDR1 MNHEY and CDR2 SMNVEV come from the germline V gene (reference sequence). The CDR3 DNA follows: TGTGCCAGCAGTTTACGGGAGGGGGAGACCCAGTACTTC. Protein sequence: CASSLREGETQYF.

The chain uses TRBV6-5 and TRBJ1-2; D ambiguous. This CDR3 region has 14 residues. The V gene's germline CDR1 is MNHEY and CDR2 SVGAGI. The ends were cut back, 5 bases at V and 7 bases at J, with 17 bases in the middle. In nucleotides, the CDR3 is TGTGCCAGCAGTCCCCCTGGCAGCCAGCGTGGCTACACCTTC. Translating gives CASSPPGSQRGYTF.

The V call is TRBV5-8, the J call TRBJ2-2, with D perhaps matching TRBD2 (6 bases). Germline V CDR1 and CDR2: SGHTS, YDEGEE. V lost 6 bases to trimming and J lost 7 bases, with 19 bases between them. The CDR3 totals 15 residues. The CDR3 DNA follows: TGTGCCAGCATCACCCGACTAGGCCCGGGCGGGGAGCTGTTTTTT. Translating gives CASITRLGPGGELFF.

V gene TRBV6-5 combines with J gene TRBJ2-5; 7 bases agree with TRBD1. This CDR3 is 15 amino acids long. Germline V CDR1 and CDR2: MNHEY, SVGAGI. V shed 3 bases and J 3 bases; nucleotides not matched to a gene: 7. The CDR3 region is CASSYSWGTEETQYF. In nucleotides, the CDR3 is TGTGCCAGCAGTTATTCTTGGGGGACAGAAGAGACCCAGTACTTC.

This chain uses TRBV10-2 with TRBJ2-1; 11 nucleotides agree with TRBD2. Germline V gene sequence: CDR1 WSHSY, CDR2 SAAADI. The J segment lost 8 bases and the V segment lost 6 bases, leaving 12 bases of the junction unmatched. This CDR3 is 16 amino acids long. The CDR3 DNA is TGCGCCAGCAGACCGCTTGCTAGCGGGGGGAGGGATGAGCAGTTCTTC. This gives the protein CASRPLASGGRDEQFF.

This rearrangement joins TRBV7-9 to TRBJ1-1; TRBD1 might be the D (6 bases). Trimming removed 1 base from V and 5 bases from J, with 8 bases in between. Germline V lookup: CDR1 SEHNR, CDR2 FQNEAQ (reference sequence). The CDR3 consists of 13 residues. The CDR3, as DNA: TGTGCCAGCAGCTTAGTTCAGGGGACTGAAGCTTTCTTT. Its protein product is CASSLVQGTEAFF.

The table lists this clone with a few counts. This chain joins TRBV10-3 and TRBJ2-7; D is perhaps TRBD2 (6 bases). The CDR3 length is 17 residues. The V gene's germline CDR1 is ENHRY and CDR2 SYGVKD. With 0 bases removed from V and 0 bases from J, the gap between germline ends came to 15 bases. CDR3 sequence reads: CAISESLAGPSSYEQYF. In nucleotides, the CDR3 is TGTGCCATCAGTGAGTCACTTGCGGGACCAAGCTCCTACGAGCAGTACTTC.

Details on this clone: Other DNA sequences of this sample code for an identical CDR3. The rearrangement uses TRBV11-2 and TRBJ2-2, with 8 bases aligning to TRBD2. The CDR3 has 15 amino acids. The germline V gene has CDR1 SGHAT and CDR2 FQNNGV. The J segment lost 4 bases and the V segment lost 3 bases, leaving 4 bases of the junction unmatched. CDR3 sequence reads: CASSFSSGSTGELFF. Here the CDR3 DNA reads TGTGCCAGCAGCTTTAGCAGCGGGAGCACCGGGGAGCTGTTTTTT.

The chain has TRBV9 and TRBJ1-2; tentative D call: TRBD1 (6 bases). Germline-derived CDR1 and CDR2 are SGDLS and YYNGEE. CDR3 length equals 14 residues. V lost 7 bases, J lost 5 bases, and 18 bases lay in between. This CDR3 is CASGGLGSEYGYTF. The CDR3 bases are TGTGCCAGCGGGGGCCTCGGGAGCGAGTATGGCTACACCTTC.

This clone was counted between two and nine times. This chain links TRBV10-2 with TRBJ1-5; 7 bases line up with TRBD1. Germline V CDR1 and CDR2: WSHSY, SAAADI. V lost 1 base to trimming and J lost 0 bases; unmatched junction nucleotides: 0. The CDR3 covers 15 residues. The CDR3, as DNA: TGCGCCAGCAGTGAGTGGACAGGTAGCAATCAGCCCCAGCATTTT. Its protein product is CASSEWTGSNQPQHF.

This chain joins TRBV6-5 and TRBJ2-2; a possible D gene is TRBD2 (6 bases). CDR1 and CDR2 (germline): MNHEY, SVGAGI. With 2 bases removed from V and 1 base from J, the gap between germline ends came to 8 bases. The CDR3 covers 15 residues. For the CDR3, the DNA is TGTGCCAGCAGTTACACGGGGGTGAACACCGGGGAGCTGTTTTTT. Translation gives CASSYTGVNTGELFF.